The entry below describes one T cell receptor (beta chain). Its antigen is currently unknown. This entry comes from a study of human T cells and chemical hapten exposure. Study summary: Scalp application of diphenylcyclopropenone was performed weekly in patients across the entire approximately 24-week study. Reading of the patch tests, which applied 0.01% DPC to the upper back, occurred at 6 days. Patients, mostly women, had alopecia areata, alopecia totalis or alopecia universalis.

The time point here: pre-sensitization, week 0. Treatment here: therapeutic diphenylcyclopropenone sensitization with weekly scalp DPC. Study-wide results and limits: Sensitizing to DPC left TCRs with a frequency above 1 in 1000 unaltered.

The CDR3 has 13 residues. In germline, CDR1 is MNHEY, CDR2 SMNVEV (reference sequence). The V end was cut by 6 bases, the J end by 3 bases, with 9 bases between. TCRdb used MiXCR to reprocess the RACE reads, holding one entry per CDR3 protein. Among around 92,000 distinct CDR3 sequences listed, 10% to 13% were seen once. The TCR was taken from a woman in her sixties or seventies with alopecia areata. Some clones in this sample may be carry-over from other donors' samples. The material was whole blood, obtained in connection with sensitization to the hapten diphenylcyclopropenone (DPC). This rearrangement joins TRBV27 to TRBJ1-5; possibly TRBD1 for D (6 bases). The CDR3, as DNA: TGTGCCAGCAGGCGGACAGTCAATCAGCCCCAGCATTTT. This sequence encodes CASRRTVNQPQHF.